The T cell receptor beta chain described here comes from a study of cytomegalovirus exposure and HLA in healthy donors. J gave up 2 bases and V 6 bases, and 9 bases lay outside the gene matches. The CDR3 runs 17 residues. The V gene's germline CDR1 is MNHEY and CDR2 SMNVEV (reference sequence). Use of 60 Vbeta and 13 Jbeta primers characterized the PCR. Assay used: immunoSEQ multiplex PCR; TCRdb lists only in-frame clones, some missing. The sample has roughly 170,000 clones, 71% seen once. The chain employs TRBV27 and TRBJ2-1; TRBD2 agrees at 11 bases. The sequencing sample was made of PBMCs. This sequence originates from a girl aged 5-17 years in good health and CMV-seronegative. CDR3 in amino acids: CASSPVTLAGAYNEQFF. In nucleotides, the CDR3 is TGTGCCAGCAGCCCCGTCACACTAGCGGGGGCCTACAATGAGCAGTTCTTC.